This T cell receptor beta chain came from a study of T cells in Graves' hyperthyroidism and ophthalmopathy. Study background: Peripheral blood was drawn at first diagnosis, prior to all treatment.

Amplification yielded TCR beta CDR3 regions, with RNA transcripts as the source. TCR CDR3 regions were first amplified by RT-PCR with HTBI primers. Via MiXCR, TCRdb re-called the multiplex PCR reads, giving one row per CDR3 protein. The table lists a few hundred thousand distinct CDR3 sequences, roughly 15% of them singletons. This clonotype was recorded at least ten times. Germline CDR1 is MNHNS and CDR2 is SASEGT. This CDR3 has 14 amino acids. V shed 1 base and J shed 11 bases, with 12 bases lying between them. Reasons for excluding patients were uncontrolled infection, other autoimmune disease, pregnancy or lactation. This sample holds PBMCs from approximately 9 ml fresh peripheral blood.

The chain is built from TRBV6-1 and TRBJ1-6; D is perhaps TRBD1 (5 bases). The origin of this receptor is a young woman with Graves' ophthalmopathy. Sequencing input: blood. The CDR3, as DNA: TGTGCCAGCAGTGAAGGGGGGGAGAGCGCACCCCTCCACTTT. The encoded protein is CASSEGGESAPLHF.